These 16 T cell receptor beta chains share one sample of origin, sequenced in a study of cytomegalovirus exposure and HLA in healthy donors. In the PCR, 60 Vbeta and 13 Jbeta primers were used. Assay: immunoSEQ multiplex PCR; the TCRdb copy retains only in-frame clones and omits some. The repertoire holds 120,000 or so clones, with around three quarters as singletons. The sequencing input was PBMCs. The receptors originated from a man younger than 40 in good health and CMV-seropositive.

The chain employs TRBV28 and TRBJ1-5; D is uncertain. The length of the CDR3 is 14 residues. V was shortened by 3 bases and J by 3 bases, with 9 bases between the two germline ends. Germline CDR1 MDHEN, CDR2 SYDVKM. The CDR3 region has the DNA TGTGCCAGCAGTTTTATGGCAGTCAATCAGCCCCAGCATTTT. Its protein is CASSFMAVNQPQHF.

This chain connects TRBV2 to TRBJ2-5; 15 bases match TRBD2. V lost 6 bases and J lost 0; bases outside the gene matches: 5. Germline V gene lookup returns CDR1 SNHLY and CDR2 FYNNEI. The CDR3 sequence is 17 residues long. CDR3 bases: TGTGCCAGCAGCCTGGGACTAGCGGGGGGTGACCAAGAGACCCAGTACTTC. This codes for CASSLGLAGGDQETQYF.

This chain uses TRBV28 with TRBJ1-1, with D possibly being TRBD1 (6 bases). From germline, CDR1 is MDHEN and CDR2 SYDVKM. V lost 8 bases, J lost 1 base, and 11 bases lay in between. The CDR3 covers 13 residues. CDR3 DNA: TGTGCCAGCTCAGGGACATCGAACACTGAAGCTTTCTTT. Translated, it gives CASSGTSNTEAFF.

V usage is TRBV28 and J usage is TRBJ2-7; TRBD2 might be the D (5 bases). CDR1 and CDR2 from the germline V gene are MDHEN and SYDVKM. This CDR3 contains 14 residues. V was shortened by 1 base and J by 3 bases, with 10 bases between the two germline ends. CDR3 region: CASSLFEGFYEQYF. The CDR3 DNA is TGTGCCAGCAGTTTATTTGAGGGTTTCTACGAGCAGTACTTC.

The chain carries TRBV27 and TRBJ2-7; a possible D gene is TRBD1 (6 bases). Germline V lookup: CDR1 MNHEY, CDR2 SMNVEV (reference sequence). This CDR3 region has 13 residues. Trimming removed 5 bases at V and 1 base at J, with 9 bases between. CDR3 sequence (DNA): TGTGCCAGCAGTATCGGACAGTCCTACGAGCAGTACTTC. Protein: CASSIGQSYEQYF.

The chain links TRBV19 to TRBJ2-1, with a tentative D call TRBD2 (6 bases). This CDR3 has 14 residues. Germline V lookup: CDR1 LNHDA, CDR2 SQIVND (reference sequence). Deletions cut 4 bases from V and 2 bases from J, with 9 bases between. CDR3 amino acids: CASSRRGTYNEQFF. The CDR3 DNA reads as TGTGCCAGTAGTAGGAGGGGAACCTACAATGAGCAGTTCTTC. Complete variable domain (other parts from reference TRBV19 and TRBJ2-1): DGGITQSPKYLFRKEGQNVTLSCEQNLNHDAMYWYRQDPGQGLRLIYYSQIVNDFQKGDIAEGYSVSREKKESFPLTVTSAQKNPTAFYLCASSRRGTYNEQFFGPGTRLTVL.

In its sample, this clone was seen a few times. The rearrangement uses TRBV5-1 and TRBJ2-2; 9 bases map to TRBD2. The CDR3 has 15 amino acids. Germline CDR1 SGHRS, CDR2 YFSETQ. V lost 8 bases, J lost 5 bases, and 10 bases stayed unmatched. The CDR3 spells CARGLAGGRTGELFF. The DNA for the CDR3 is TGCGCCAGGGGGCTGGCGGGGGGGCGAACCGGGGAGCTGTTTTTT.

This clone was observed once. This chain connects TRBV19 to TRBJ1-2; D unclear. This CDR3 spans 14 amino acids. Germline V lookup: CDR1 LNHDA, CDR2 SQIVND (reference sequence). V was cut by 7 bases and J by 4 bases, with 16 bases left in between. CDR3 bases: TGTGCCAGTACCACGACGGGAGGGAGCTATGGCTACACCTTC. Protein: CASTTTGGSYGYTF.

This clone was counted only a few times. The V call is TRBV6-6, the J call TRBJ2-7; D is unresolved. This CDR3 spans 16 amino acids. Trimming removed 0 bases at V and 3 bases at J, with 15 bases between. CDR1 MNHNY and CDR2 SVGAGI come from the germline V gene (reference sequence). CDR3 in DNA: TGTGCCAGCAGTTACTCGGAGCAGCACCAGAGCTACGAGCAGTACTTC. It encodes CASSYSEQHQSYEQYF.

The chain employs TRBV5-1 and TRBJ1-2, with a weak D call TRBD1 (6 bases). The CDR3 is 14 residues long. The germline V gene has CDR1 SGHRS and CDR2 YFSETQ. The germline V and J ends were trimmed by 2 bases and 4 bases, with 12 bases remaining between them. This chain's CDR3 is CASSFNREGYGYTF. As DNA, the CDR3 is TGCGCCAGCAGCTTTAACAGGGAAGGCTATGGCTACACCTTC.

This sequence joins TRBV12-5 and TRBJ1-1; the D is unclear. Germline loops: CDR1 LGHNT, CDR2 FRNRAP. Deletions cut 3 bases from V and 1 base from J, with 15 bases between. The CDR3 is 16 amino acids. CDR3 DNA: TGTGCTAGTGGTTTTAGAACAGCCATGACGAACACTGAAGCTTTCTTT. This translates into CASGFRTAMTNTEAFF.

This clone was recorded a few times. The chain employs TRBV6-1 and TRBJ2-3; possibly TRBD2 for D (6 bases). Germline V gene lookup returns CDR1 MNHNS and CDR2 SASEGT. This CDR3 contains 15 residues. V lost 6 bases, J lost 2 bases, and 15 bases lay in between. The DNA of the CDR3 is TGTGCCAGCAGCGAACAGGCGGGGCACACAGATACGCAGTATTTT. This translates into CASSEQAGHTDTQYF.

The chain has TRBV2 and TRBJ1-2; 7 bases are shared with TRBD1. CDR3 length: 15 residues. Germline V CDR1 and CDR2: SNHLY, FYNNEI. With V trimmed by 6 bases and J by 2 bases, 9 bases remained unmatched. The CDR3 spells CASRLPGQRNYGYTF. The CDR3, as DNA: TGTGCCAGCAGACTTCCGGGACAGCGAAACTATGGCTACACCTTC.

This chain uses TRBV7-6 with TRBJ1-6, with 8 bases that match TRBD1. V lost 2 bases, J lost 7 bases, and 10 bases stayed unmatched. This CDR3 contains 17 residues. Looked up from germline, CDR1 is SGHVS and CDR2 is FNYEAQ. The CDR3 DNA reads as TGTGCCAGCAGCTTACGAATAAAGACAGGGGACAATTCACCCCTCCACTTT. The encoded protein is CASSLRIKTGDNSPLHF.

The CDR3 here is CATLGAGWGTEAFF. The CDR3 coding sequence is TGCGCCACCTTGGGGGCAGGGTGGGGCACTGAAGCTTTCTTT. The gene calls are TRBV10-2 and TRBJ1-1; TRBD1 is a possible D gene (6 bases). This CDR3 region has 14 residues. V was cut by 10 bases and J by 4 bases, with 19 bases left in between. Per the germline V gene, CDR1 is WSHSY and CDR2 is SAAADI.

The chain has TRBV28 and TRBJ1-1, with D perhaps TRBD1 (6 bases). The CDR3 runs to 13 residues. The V gene lost 8 bases and the J gene lost 1 base, with 11 bases spanning the gap. The V gene's germline CDR1 is MDHEN and CDR2 SYDVKM. CDR3 amino acids: CASWTTGNTEAFF. The CDR3 nucleotides are TGTGCCAGCTGGACGACAGGGAACACTGAAGCTTTCTTT.